This T cell receptor beta chain originates from a study of OX40 agonist ivuxolimab in advanced cancers. At the level of the whole study: Ivuxolimab was a fully human IgG2 agonistic monoclonal antibody targeting the costimulatory receptor OX40 (CD134). Intravenous ivuxolimab was administered to patients every 2 weeks at six dose levels: 0.01, 0.1, 0.3, 1.5, 3 and 10 mg/kg. Of the roughly 51 patients in dose escalation, approximately 20 had hepatocellular carcinoma, about 15 had melanoma, 9 had renal cell carcinoma and 9 had head and neck cancer. The dose-escalation cohort was almost 85% male with a mean age of about 60 years, ranging from roughly 23 to 90. Prior anti-PD-1, anti-PD-L1 or anti-CTLA-4 therapy was permitted, and checkpoint inhibitors had been received by less than 45% of dose-escalation patients. Three dose-escalation patients achieved partial responses, one with hepatocellular carcinoma and two with cutaneous melanoma. The point of sequencing TCRbeta in the periphery was to test whether ivuxolimab changed TCR sequence diversity and drove clonal T-cell expansion. The paper describes the monotherapy dose-escalation part (N of about 47 patients) of the phase I trial of ivuxolimab. What the research found in general, with its limitations: After ivuxolimab, expanded clones were on average more numerous among CD8+ T cells than among CD4+ T cells. At doses from 0.1 to 3.0 mg/kg, clonal expansion was seen in both CD4+ and CD8+ blood T cells between baseline and week 6. In the 0.1-3.0 mg/kg groups, partial responders had among the lowest normalized peripheral clonal expansion, particularly in CD8+ T cells. The antigen specificity of the peripheral T cells that underwent clonal expansion was not determined. Low levels of normalized T-cell clonal expansion were also shown by some nonresponding patients.

Patients with a history of autoimmune disease or receiving systemic immunosuppression were excluded from the trial. Peripheral blood for TCR sequencing was collected from all dose cohorts at baseline, on cycle 4 day 1, and on cycle 7 day 1. Samples came from an open-label, multicenter, first-in-human phase I dose-escalation trial of ivuxolimab. Adults with locally advanced or metastatic melanoma, renal cell carcinoma, hepatocellular carcinoma or head and neck squamous cell carcinoma were enrolled in the trial. CD4+ and CD8+ T cells were sorted separately from peripheral blood before TCR sequencing. Notes on this clone: Its target antigen remains unknown. No much larger clonotype is one base removed from it; base qualities were not supplied.

Genomic DNA was extracted from sorted cells for sequencing of the TCRbeta CDR3 region. TCRbeta CDR3 regions were sequenced using the immunoSEQ Assay. Imported from immuneACCESS, the table was reduced by TCRdb to in-frame sequences with V and J called. These copies leave out some clones; in studies compared against another copy, an unresolved V gene accounts for under half, and the cause of the remainder is not known. The sample table shows more than 45,000 clones, and about 88% are seen once. The ten largest clonotypes hold 9% to 15% of the sample. The CDR3 runs 16 amino acids, cysteine and phenylalanine included. Only the CDR3 DNA is retained, 48 bases long and in frame from the first base. V has 3 bases trimmed and J has 6 bases trimmed; junction bases matching no gene number 5. The germline V gene yields LGHNA for CDR1 and YSLEER for CDR2.

The TCR comes from an adult with an advanced solid tumor such as melanoma, head and neck, liver or kidney cancer. This sample comprised CD4+ or CD8+ T cells sorted from blood, obtained in a trial of the OX40 agonist ivuxolimab. Recombination joined TRBV4-3 with TRBJ2-1; 13 junctional bases match TRBD2. The CDR3: CASSQKLAGGFNEQFF. The base sequence is TGCGCCAGCAGCCAGAAACTAGCGGGAGGGTTCAATGAGCAGTTCTTC.